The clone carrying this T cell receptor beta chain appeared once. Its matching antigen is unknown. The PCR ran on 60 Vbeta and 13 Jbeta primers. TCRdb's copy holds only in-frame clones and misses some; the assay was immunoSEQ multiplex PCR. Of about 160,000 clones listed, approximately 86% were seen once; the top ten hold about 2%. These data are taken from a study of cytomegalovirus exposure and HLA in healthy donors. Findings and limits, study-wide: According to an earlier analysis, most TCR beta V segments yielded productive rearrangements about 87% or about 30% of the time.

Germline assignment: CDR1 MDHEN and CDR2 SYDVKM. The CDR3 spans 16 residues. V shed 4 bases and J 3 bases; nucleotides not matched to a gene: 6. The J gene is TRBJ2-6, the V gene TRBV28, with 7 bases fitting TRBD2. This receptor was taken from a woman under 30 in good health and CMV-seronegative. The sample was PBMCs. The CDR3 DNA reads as TGTGCCAGCAGTTCCGGCGGGGGTTTTGGGGCCAACGTCCTGACTTTC. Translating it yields CASSSGGGFGANVLTF.